Presented here are 14 T cell receptor beta chains from one specimen sequenced in a study of cytomegalovirus exposure and HLA in healthy donors. The PCR contained 60 Vbeta and 13 Jbeta primers. Using immunoSEQ multiplex PCR, the repertoire was profiled, and TCRdb retains in-frame clones only, with some absent. Among over 250,000 clones listed, about 66% were seen once. Input material: PBMCs. The receptor set was obtained from a female donor in good health and CMV-seronegative.

This sequence joins TRBV5-1 and TRBJ1-1; 9 bases are a match to TRBD1. Germline V gene lookup returns CDR1 SGHRS and CDR2 YFSETQ. V was pared by 3 bases and J by 4 bases, with 7 bases of the junction left unmatched. This CDR3 comprises 15 residues. The CDR3 protein is CASSWRTGESTEAFF. CDR3 DNA sequence: TGCGCCAGCAGCTGGAGGACAGGGGAGTCCACTGAAGCTTTCTTT.

The gene calls are TRBV29-1 and TRBJ2-1; 11 bases align to TRBD1. The V segment lost 5 bases and the J segment 9 bases; nucleotides outside the gene matches: 6. CDR3 length: 13 residues. Germline lookup yields CDR1 SQVTM and CDR2 ANQGSEA. The CDR3 reads CSVRTGGIGEQFF. The CDR3 coding sequence is TGCAGCGTTCGGACAGGGGGCATCGGTGAGCAGTTCTTC.

The rearrangement uses TRBV20-1 and TRBJ1-2; unclear D gene. Trimming left V 5 bases short and J 8 bases short, with 12 bases between. Per germline, CDR1 DFQATT and CDR2 SNEGSKA (reference sequence). The CDR3 consists of 11 residues. The CDR3 spells CSAGPDEGYTF. DNA of the CDR3: TGCAGTGCTGGGCCAGACGAAGGCTACACCTTC.

This clone was observed a few times. The rearrangement links TRBV30 to TRBJ1-4, with TRBD1 as a possible D gene (5 bases). V dropped 2 bases and J dropped 4 bases, with 8 bases sitting between them. This CDR3 spans 13 amino acids. Germline CDR1 reads GTSNPN; CDR2 reads SVGIG (reference sequence). The CDR3 nucleotides read TGTGCCTGGAGTAGGGGACTTAATGAAAAACTGTTTTTT. This codes for CAWSRGLNEKLFF.

The chain has TRBV11-2 and TRBJ2-5, with D possibly being TRBD2 (6 bases). V lost 0 bases and J lost 7, with 15 bases in between. Germline values: CDR1 SGHAT, CDR2 FQNNGV. This CDR3 contains 15 residues. CDR3 nucleotide sequence: TGTGCCAGCAGCTTAGAGGGCGGGGATTTGGGGACCCAGTACTTC. It specifies CASSLEGGDLGTQYF.

The rearrangement uses TRBV5-1 and TRBJ1-1; 7 bases match TRBD1. CDR1 is SGHRS and CDR2 is YFSETQ in the germline V gene. V dropped 0 bases and J dropped 4; count of bases not matched to a gene: 3. The CDR3 totals 14 residues. The DNA of the CDR3 is TGCGCCAGCAGCTTGGTGGCAGGGGGCACTGAAGCTTTCTTT. This encodes CASSLVAGGTEAFF.

The chain has TRBV7-2 and TRBJ2-1; 11 bases are shared with TRBD1. Germline lookup yields CDR1 SGHTA and CDR2 FQGNSA. V lost 0 bases, J lost 7 bases, and 5 bases stayed unmatched. This CDR3 comprises 16 residues. The CDR3 sequence: CASSLAGTGGYNEQFF. Here the CDR3 DNA reads TGTGCCAGCAGCTTAGCCGGGACAGGGGGTTATAATGAGCAGTTCTTC.

This chain joins TRBV19 and TRBJ2-5; TRBD2 might be the D (5 bases). The J call may be wrong; the DNA end is better matched by TRBJ2-7. CDR3 length equals 13 residues. Germline V lookup: CDR1 LNHDA, CDR2 SQIVND (reference sequence). DNA for the CDR3: TGTGCCAGTAGTATAGCTGGACTCGACGAGCAGTACTTC. This sequence encodes CASSIAGLDEQYF.

V usage is TRBV11-3 and J usage is TRBJ2-1, with D maybe TRBD2 (5 bases). Germline-derived CDR1 and CDR2 are SGHNT and YENEEA. V lost 4 bases to trimming and J lost 2 bases, with 18 bases between them. CDR3 length: 17 residues. The CDR3 here is CASSYRLSAVAYNEQFF. CDR3 DNA: TGTGCCAGCAGCTACCGCTTGTCAGCGGTCGCCTACAATGAGCAGTTCTTC.

The chain has TRBV18 and TRBJ2-1; 11 nucleotides match TRBD2. Germline trimming cut 3 bases from V and 3 bases from J; bases unmatched to any gene: 4. The CDR3 covers 16 residues. Germline values: CDR1 KGHSH, CDR2 LQKENI. The CDR3 here is CASSPPGLADYNEQFF. The CDR3 coding sequence is TGTGCCAGCTCACCTCCGGGACTAGCGGACTACAATGAGCAGTTCTTC.

This clone occurred a few times. The chain recombines TRBV4-2 with TRBJ1-3; D unresolved. The germline V gene encodes CDR1 LGHNA and CDR2 YNFKEQ. CDR3 length: 14 amino acids. Trimming shortened V by 2 bases and J by 1 base, and 6 bases separated the two germline ends. Here the CDR3 DNA reads TGTGCCAGCAGCCAAACTGCTTCTGGAAACACCATATATTTT. Translating it yields CASSQTASGNTIYF.

The CDR3 DNA reads as TGTGCCAGCTCACTCTTAACTAGCGGGAGCGCCGGGGAGCTGTTTTTT. It encodes CASSLLTSGSAGELFF. The chain has TRBV18 and TRBJ2-2, with 11 bases identical to TRBD2. The germline V gene has CDR1 KGHSH and CDR2 LQKENI. The CDR3 totals 16 residues. The V and J ends lost 4 bases and 6 bases, in that order; junction bases with no gene match: 7.

This chain joins TRBV18 and TRBJ2-1, with 9 nucleotides matching TRBD1. CDR1 is KGHSH, CDR2 LQKENI, per germline. Germline trimming cut 5 bases from V and 3 bases from J; bases unmatched to any gene: 5. The length of the CDR3 is 15 residues. The CDR3 loop is CASSTDRGVYNEQFF. The DNA of the CDR3 is TGTGCCAGCTCAACAGACAGGGGGGTCTACAATGAGCAGTTCTTC. Together with reference TRBV18 and TRBJ2-1, the CDR3 gives the full variable domain: NAGVMQNPRHLVRRRGQEARLRCSPMKGHSHVYWYRQLPEEGLKFMVYLQKENIIDESGMPKERFSAEFPKEGPSILRIQQVVRGDSAAYFCASSTDRGVYNEQFFGPGTRLTVL.

The chain combines TRBV19 with TRBJ1-2; a weak D match, TRBD1 (6 bases). Germline assignment: CDR1 LNHDA and CDR2 SQIVND (reference sequence). The V end was cut by 4 bases, the J end by 8 bases, with 20 bases between. The CDR3 consists of 15 residues. This chain's CDR3 is CASSKVGAEAEGYTF. The CDR3 DNA sequence: TGTGCCAGTAGTAAAGTGGGGGCGGAGGCGGAAGGCTACACCTTC.